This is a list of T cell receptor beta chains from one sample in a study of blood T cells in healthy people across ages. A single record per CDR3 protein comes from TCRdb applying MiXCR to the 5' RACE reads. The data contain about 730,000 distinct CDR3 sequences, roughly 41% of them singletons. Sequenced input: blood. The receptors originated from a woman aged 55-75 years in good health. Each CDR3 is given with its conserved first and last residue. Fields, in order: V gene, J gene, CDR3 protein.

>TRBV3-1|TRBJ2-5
CASSQKLARQETQYF
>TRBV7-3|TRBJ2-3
CASSTQAAGTDTQYF
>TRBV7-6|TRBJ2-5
CASSITSGGRQETQYF
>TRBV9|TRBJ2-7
CASSVDPTAGEQYF
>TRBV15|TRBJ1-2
CATSRAGTENGYTF
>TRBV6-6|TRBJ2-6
CASRGLSSGANVLTF
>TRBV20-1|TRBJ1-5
CSARDRSSYSNQPQHF
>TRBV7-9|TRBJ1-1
CACSNPGTGYQAFF
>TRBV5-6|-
CASRAVQDTTYEQYF
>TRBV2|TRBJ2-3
CASSAYQRGSADTQYF
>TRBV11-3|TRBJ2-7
CASSLQGSNEQYF
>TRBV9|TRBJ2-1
CASSVSGGDNEQFF
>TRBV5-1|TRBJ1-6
CASSLEAEKWSPLHF
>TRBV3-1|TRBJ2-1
CASSPGREVGEQFF
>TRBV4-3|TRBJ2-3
CASSQGRSGRKTDTQYF
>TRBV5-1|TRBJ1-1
CASSLVGGGRLVTEAFF
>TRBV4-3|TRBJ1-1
CASSQGSGAVAEAFF
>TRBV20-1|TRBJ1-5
CSAPQGADQPQHF
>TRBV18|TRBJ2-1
CASSPETPRGNEQFF
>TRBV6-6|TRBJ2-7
CASSYTMSGEQYF
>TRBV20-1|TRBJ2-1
CSARTPQEINEQFF
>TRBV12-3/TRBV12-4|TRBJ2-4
CASSSGTSGGRDIQYF
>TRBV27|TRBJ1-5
CASSSMWDRRFFGNQPQHF
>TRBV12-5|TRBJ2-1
CASALTGAGYNEQFF
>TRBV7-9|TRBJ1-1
CASSFEGFVRGTEAFF
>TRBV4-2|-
CASSQGGAEYQETQFF
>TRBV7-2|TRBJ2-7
CASSVGWSSYEQYF
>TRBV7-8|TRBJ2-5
CASSQQQGNEQYF
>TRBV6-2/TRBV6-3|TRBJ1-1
CASSYGQGTEAFF
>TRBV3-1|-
CASSQGQSYNEQYF
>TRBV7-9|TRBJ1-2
CASSILEGGRSYGYTF
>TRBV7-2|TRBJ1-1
CASSNRDRGAEAFF
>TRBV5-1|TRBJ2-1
CASSLEALGYNEQFF
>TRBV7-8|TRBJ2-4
CASSSPGQILAKNIQYF
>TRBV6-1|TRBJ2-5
CASSEASGGTWETQYF
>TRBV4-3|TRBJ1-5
CASSQDWAGGGNQPQHF
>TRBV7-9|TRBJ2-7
CASTSAVSSYEQYF
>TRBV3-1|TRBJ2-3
CASSQYGADTQYF
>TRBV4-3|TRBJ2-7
CASSQEKVSSYEQYF
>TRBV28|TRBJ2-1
CASRQESSYNEQFF
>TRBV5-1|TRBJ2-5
CASSAPGLAGGLETQYF
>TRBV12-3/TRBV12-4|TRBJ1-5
CASSLARAQPQHF
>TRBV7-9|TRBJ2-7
CASSSRTGETSGSGEQYF
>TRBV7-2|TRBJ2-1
CASSLVGGGANNEQFF
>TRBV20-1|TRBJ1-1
CSARTGATEAFF
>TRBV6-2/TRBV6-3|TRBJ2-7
CASRQTGLAGGPSYEQYF
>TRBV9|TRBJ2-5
CASSGSRGWYQETQYF
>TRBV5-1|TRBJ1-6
CASSLGTEHNSPLHF
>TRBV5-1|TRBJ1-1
CASSPSDDTEAFF
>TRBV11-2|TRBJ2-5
CASRGGEETQYF
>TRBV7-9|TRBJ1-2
CASSDRAVAYGYTF
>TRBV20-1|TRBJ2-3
CSARDAGLGTDTQYF
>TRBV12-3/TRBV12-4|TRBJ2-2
CASSPGTSGYTGELFF
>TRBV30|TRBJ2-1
CACRSGTAHRYYYNEQFF
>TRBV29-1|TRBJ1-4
CSVVEALYGEKLFF
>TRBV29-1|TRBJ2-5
CSVEAPTGSETQYF